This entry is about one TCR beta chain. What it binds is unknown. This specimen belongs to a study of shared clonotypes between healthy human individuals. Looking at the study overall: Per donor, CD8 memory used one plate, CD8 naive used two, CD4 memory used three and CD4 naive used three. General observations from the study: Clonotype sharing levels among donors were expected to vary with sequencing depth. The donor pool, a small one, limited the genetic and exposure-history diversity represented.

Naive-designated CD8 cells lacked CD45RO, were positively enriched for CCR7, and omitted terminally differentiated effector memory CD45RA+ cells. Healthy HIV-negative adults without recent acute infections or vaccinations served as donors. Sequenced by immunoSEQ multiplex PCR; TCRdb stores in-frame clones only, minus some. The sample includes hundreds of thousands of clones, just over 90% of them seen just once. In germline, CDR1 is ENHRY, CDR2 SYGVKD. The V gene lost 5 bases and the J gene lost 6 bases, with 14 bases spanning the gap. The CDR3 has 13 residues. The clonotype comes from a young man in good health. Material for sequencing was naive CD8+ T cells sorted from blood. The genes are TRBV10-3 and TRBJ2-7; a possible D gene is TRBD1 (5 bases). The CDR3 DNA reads TGTGCCATCAGTCCAGGGCCGCCGGTCGAGCAGTACTTC. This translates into CAISPGPPVEQYF.